Following are 25 T cell receptor beta chains from one sample sequenced in a study of OX40 agonist ivuxolimab in advanced cancers. Generated by immunoSEQ multiplex PCR, the TCRdb table keeps only in-frame clones and is missing some. The sample records more than 55,000 clones, approximately 91% being singletons. The specimen was CD4+ or CD8+ T cells sorted from blood, collected in a trial of the OX40 agonist ivuxolimab. These TCRs come from an adult with an advanced solid tumor such as melanoma, head and neck, liver or kidney cancer.

This chain uses TRBV7-5 with TRBJ2-7; the DNA was not compared with TRBD1, the D call given in the table. TRBV7-5 is shown as a pseudogene. This CDR3 contains 14 residues. The CDR3 sequence: CARSLVQDPYEQYF. The CDR3 coding sequence is TGTGCCAGAAGCTTAGTACAGGATCCCTACGAGCAGTACTTC.

In this sample, this clone turned up once. This sequence joins TRBV7-9 and TRBJ1-2, with a possible D match to TRBD1 (6 bases). V was cut by 3 bases and J by 4 bases, with 15 bases left in between. The CDR3 runs to 15 residues. Germline assignment: CDR1 SEHNR and CDR2 FQNEAQ (reference sequence). Written as DNA, the CDR3 is TGTGCCAGCAGCTTCCGGACGGGGGGCAGCTATGGCTACACCTTC. Its translation: CASSFRTGGSYGYTF.

The chain couples TRBV2 to TRBJ1-1; D gene unclear. V gave up 5 bases and J gave up 0 bases, with 10 bases separating them. CDR3 size: 14 residues. The germline CDR1 and CDR2 sequences are SNHLY and FYNNEI. The CDR3 nucleotides are TGTGCCAGCAGTACTTTAAGATTGAACACTGAAGCTTTCTTT. This gives the protein CASSTLRLNTEAFF.

V and J are TRBV10-2 and TRBJ1-6; the D is unclear. The CDR3 is made up of 14 amino acids. The V end was cut by 7 bases, the J end by 5 bases, with 12 bases between. The germline gives CDR1 WSHSY, CDR2 SAAADI. This CDR3 is CASTDLVHNSPLHF. In DNA, the CDR3 is TGCGCCAGCACTGACCTTGTGCATAATTCACCCCTCCACTTT.

The rearrangement links TRBV14 to TRBJ1-3; possibly TRBD1 for D (5 bases). The germline V gene has CDR1 SGHDN and CDR2 FVKESK. The CDR3 runs 15 residues. V was shortened by 1 base and J by 4 bases, with 11 bases between the two germline ends. The CDR3 coding sequence is TGTGCCAGCAGCCAAGCCCTAGGGGCAGGAAACACCATATATTTT. This sequence encodes CASSQALGAGNTIYF.

The chain couples TRBV6-6 to TRBJ1-2, with D perhaps matching TRBD1 (5 bases). Germline V lookup: CDR1 MNHNY, CDR2 SVGAGI (reference sequence). Trimming stripped 2 bases from V and 4 bases from J, with 11 bases between. The CDR3 is 14 residues long. This CDR3 is CASSYGGVGYGYTF. The CDR3 DNA reads as TGTGCCAGCAGTTACGGAGGGGTGGGCTATGGCTACACCTTC.

The rearrangement uses TRBV5-1 and TRBJ2-5, with D possibly TRBD2 on 5 matching bases. The ends were cut back, 0 bases at V and 0 bases at J, with 9 bases in the middle. This CDR3 comprises 15 residues. Germline CDR1 SGHRS, CDR2 YFSETQ. Here the CDR3 reads CASSLAGENQETQYF. The CDR3 DNA is TGCGCCAGCAGCTTGGCCGGGGAAAACCAAGAGACCCAGTACTTC.

V and J are TRBV7-9 and TRBJ2-1; TRBD2 might be the D (8 bases). The CDR3 runs to 15 residues. V lost 5 bases, J lost 7 bases, and 18 bases lay in between. Germline CDR1 reads SEHNR; CDR2 reads FQNEAQ (reference sequence). DNA of the CDR3: TGTGCCAGCAGCCGGGACAGTAGCGGGGCGAATGAGCAGTTCTTC. Amino acid sequence: CASSRDSSGANEQFF.

The gene calls are TRBV5-6 and TRBJ1-1; weak D call: TRBD1 (6 bases). The CDR3 extends over 15 amino acids. V lost 0 bases and J 6 bases, leaving 15 bases between the germline ends. The germline CDR1 and CDR2 sequences are SGHDT and YYEEEE. The CDR3 loop reads CASSLGTGAMAEAFF. The CDR3 nucleotides are TGTGCCAGCAGCTTGGGTACGGGGGCAATGGCTGAAGCTTTCTTT.

This clone has a single count. Sequence at one end of the junction differs from germline and may be a read error. This chain links TRBV13 with TRBJ1-1; TRBD1 matches at 9 bases. The CDR3 loop spans 16 amino acids. In germline, CDR1 is PRHDT, CDR2 FYEKMQ (reference sequence). Written as DNA, the CDR3 is TGTGCCAGCAGCCTAGGACAGGGGAGGGGCCTAACTGAAGCTTTCTTT. Amino acids: CASSLGQGRGLTEAFF. Together with reference TRBV13 and TRBJ1-1, the CDR3 gives the full variable domain: AAGVIQSPRHLIKEKRETATLKCYPIPRHDTVYWYQQGPGQDPQFLISFYEKMQSDKGSIPDRFSAQQFSDYHSELNMSSLELGDSALYFCASSLGQGRGLTEAFFGQGTRLTVV.

The chain carries TRBV10-2 and TRBJ2-3; D unclear. V was trimmed by 5 bases and J by 5 bases, leaving 8 bases between them. Germline V gene sequence: CDR1 WSHSY, CDR2 SAAADI. The CDR3 contains 12 residues. The CDR3 spells CASSSPGDTQYF. The CDR3 DNA sequence: TGCGCCAGCAGTTCACCCGGAGATACGCAGTATTTT.

This rearrangement joins TRBV15 to TRBJ1-3, with D possibly TRBD1 on 5 matching bases. CDR1 and CDR2 from the germline V gene are LNHNV and YYDKDF (reference sequence). This CDR3 has 16 amino acids. V shed 3 bases and J shed 1 base, with 13 bases lying between them. The CDR3, as DNA: TGTGCCACCAGCAGGGCCCCGGGACTTTCTGGAAACACCATATATTTT. Its translation is CATSRAPGLSGNTIYF.

The chain recombines TRBV7-6 with TRBJ2-3; tentatively, D is TRBD2 (5 bases). This CDR3 has 16 residues. Looked up from germline, CDR1 is SGHVS and CDR2 is FNYEAQ. V shed 3 bases and J shed 0 bases, with 13 bases lying between them. CDR3 region: CASSFLLSGSTDTQYF. The CDR3 bases are TGTGCCAGCAGCTTTTTATTGAGCGGTAGCACAGATACGCAGTATTTT.

This clone was observed once. V is TRBV4-2 and J is TRBJ1-6, with 7 bases lining up with TRBD1. Germline V CDR1 and CDR2: LGHNA, YNFKEQ. V dropped 2 bases and J dropped 5; count of bases not matched to a gene: 6. This CDR3 is 16 amino acids long. CDR3 sequence reads: CASSQPTGRDNSPLHF. CDR3 nucleotide sequence: TGTGCCAGCAGCCAACCGACAGGGCGCGATAATTCACCCCTCCACTTT.

The chain joins TRBV9 to TRBJ2-3; 7 positions match TRBD2. This CDR3 has 14 residues. Germline assignment: CDR1 SGDLS and CDR2 YYNGEE. Trimming cost V 1 base and J 1 base; bases outside gene matches: 0. The chain's CDR3 is CASSVLAGTDTQYF. In DNA form, the CDR3 reads TGTGCCAGCAGCGTACTAGCGGGCACAGATACGCAGTATTTT.

This clone was seen only once. The chain is built from TRBV30 and TRBJ2-7; D is unclear. The V end lost 7 bases, the J end lost 1 base, and 11 bases lay between the germline ends. There are 12 residues in the CDR3. Germline V gives CDR1 GTSNPN, CDR2 SVGIG (reference sequence). The CDR3 sequence is CASDGVSYEQYF. In nucleotides, the CDR3 is TGTGCCTCCGACGGAGTATCCTACGAGCAGTACTTC.

This clone appeared a single time. The CDR3 nucleotides read TGTGCCAGCTCTCGGGATACGTCCTACGAGCAGTACTTC. Translation: CASSRDTSYEQYF. The chain is built from TRBV2 and TRBJ2-7, with D possibly matching TRBD2 (5 bases). V lost 8 bases and J 1 base, leaving 12 bases between the germline ends. CDR1 and CDR2 from the germline V gene are SNHLY and FYNNEI. The CDR3 length is 13 residues.

The chain carries TRBV4-2 and TRBJ2-2; perhaps TRBD2 as D (5 bases). The germline V gene encodes CDR1 LGHNA and CDR2 YNFKEQ. CDR3 length: 16 residues. Trimming took off 0 bases at V and 1 base at J, with 9 bases between the two ends. This CDR3 reads CASSQERGVNTGELFF. The CDR3 coding sequence is TGTGCCAGCAGCCAAGAACGGGGAGTGAACACCGGGGAGCTGTTTTTT.

V and J are TRBV10-3 and TRBJ1-2, with 9 bases fitting TRBD1. The germline V gene encodes CDR1 ENHRY and CDR2 SYGVKD. The CDR3 is made up of 17 amino acids. Trimming cost V 6 bases and J 0 bases; bases outside gene matches: 11. CDR3 DNA: TGTGCCATCAGGTCCCCGGGACAGGGACAGGCTAACTATGGCTACACCTTC. Its translation is CAIRSPGQGQANYGYTF.

This clone was detected only once. This chain links TRBV2 with TRBJ1-6, with D possibly TRBD1 on 5 matching bases. Germline values: CDR1 SNHLY, CDR2 FYNNEI. The CDR3 length is 15 residues. Trimming took 7 bases from V and 8 from J, leaving 18 bases between them. CDR3 sequence: CASKGRGFEDSPLHF. The CDR3 coding sequence is TGTGCCAGCAAGGGAAGGGGTTTCGAAGATTCACCCCTCCACTTT.

V gene TRBV28 combines with J gene TRBJ2-5; 11 positions agree with TRBD1. This CDR3 contains 12 residues. The V segment lost 5 bases and the J segment 13 bases; nucleotides outside the gene matches: 6. Germline assignment: CDR1 MDHEN and CDR2 SYDVKM. The CDR3: CASSIRTGGAYF. The DNA of the CDR3 is TGTGCCAGCAGTATTCGGACAGGGGGCGCGTACTTC.

The chain couples TRBV2 to TRBJ1-1; D unclear. V lost 6 bases to trimming and J lost 3 bases, with 14 bases between them. Germline V gene data show CDR1 as SNHLY and CDR2 as FYNNEI. This CDR3 region has 14 residues. Written as DNA, the CDR3 is TGTGCCAGCAGGAGAACCAGGTATGACACTGAAGCTTTCTTT. Protein sequence: CASRRTRYDTEAFF.

In its sample, this clone was seen once. This chain connects TRBV6-1 to TRBJ2-2; no definite D call. The germline gives CDR1 MNHNS, CDR2 SASEGT. Trimming cost V 1 base and J 1 base, with 10 bases left between them. This CDR3 region has 16 residues. The CDR3 loop reads CASSEGVRLNTGELFF. CDR3 nucleotides: TGTGCCAGCAGTGAAGGAGTCAGACTGAACACCGGGGAGCTGTTTTTT.

The genes are TRBV11-2 and TRBJ2-1, with a weak D call TRBD1 (6 bases). The CDR3 has 15 residues. CDR1 is SGHAT and CDR2 is FQNNGV in the germline V gene. V was shortened by 6 bases and J by 3 bases, with 15 bases between the two germline ends. The CDR3 DNA is TGTGCCAGCAGTCTCAGGGGTGGCGACTACAATGAGCAGTTCTTC. The encoded protein is CASSLRGGDYNEQFF.

Written as DNA, the CDR3 is TGTGCCAGTAGCGGCGCGGGGGACCTAAACACCGGGGAGCTGTTTTTT. Translated: CASSGAGDLNTGELFF. The rearrangement uses TRBV19 and TRBJ2-2; TRBD2 matches 7 bases. V lost 6 bases, J lost 2 bases, and 9 bases stayed unmatched. The CDR3 has 16 residues. Per the germline V gene, CDR1 is LNHDA and CDR2 is SQIVND (reference sequence).